One and the same sample provided the 4 T cell receptor beta chains below, sequenced in a study of blood T cell repertoires in COVID-19. Here immunoSEQ multiplex PCR was the method, and the copy in TCRdb shows in-frame clones only, minus some. The data show approximately 220,000 clones, about 80% seen once. Sequencing used PBMCs or T cells enriched from blood (not recorded which). These TCRs come from a woman between 35 and 50 years old who had been exposed to COVID-19.

This rearrangement joins TRBV6-5 to TRBJ1-1, with a tentative D call TRBD1 (5 bases). In germline, CDR1 is MNHEY, CDR2 SVGAGI. The CDR3 totals 14 residues. V lost 1 base, J lost 3 bases, and 9 bases lay in between. This CDR3 reads CASSYFQGHTEAFF. The CDR3 DNA is TGTGCCAGCAGTTACTTTCAGGGCCACACTGAAGCTTTCTTT.

The CDR3 reads CASSLQGAGGQPQHF. The DNA of the CDR3 is TGTGCCAGCAGTTTACAGGGGGCAGGAGGGCAGCCCCAGCATTTT. The gene calls are TRBV27 and TRBJ1-5; 8 nucleotides match TRBD1. After removal of 2 bases from V and 7 bases from J, the junction contained 7 bases not matched to a gene. This CDR3 is 15 amino acids long. CDR1 and CDR2 from the germline V gene are MNHEY and SMNVEV (reference sequence).

This chain uses TRBV10-3 with TRBJ2-2; a possible D gene is TRBD1 (5 bases). Germline V gene sequence: CDR1 ENHRY, CDR2 SYGVKD. The germline V and J ends were trimmed by 4 bases and 1 base, with 10 bases remaining between them. CDR3 length: 15 amino acids. The CDR3 protein is CAISVSRGNTGELFF. CDR3 DNA sequence: TGTGCCATCAGTGTTAGTAGGGGGAACACCGGGGAGCTGTTTTTT.

This clone came up once. This specimen includes other DNA sequences encoding the same CDR3. The chain is built from TRBV12-3 or TRBV12-4 and TRBJ1-6, with D uncertain. Trimming took 5 bases from V and 6 from J, leaving 5 bases between them. The CDR3 has 12 amino acids. CDR3 loop: CASSPGNSPLHF. CDR3 DNA sequence: TGTGCCAGCAGTCCCGGTAATTCACCCCTCCACTTT.